The 9 T cell receptor beta chains reported below all come from one sample, sequenced in a study of Ad26.COV2.S vaccination and SARS-CoV-2 variants. As to treatment: approximately 18 received Ad26.COV2.S at low or high dose, single or two shots; five or six received placebo; per-sample allocation not given. Sampling was done on day 63 after the first vaccine or placebo injection. Produced via immunoSEQ multiplex PCR; TCRdb's table is partial and in-frame only. The profile covers about 350,000 clones, with 70% to 90% appearing a single time and roughly 3.5% taken by the ten largest. The material sequenced was peripheral blood, taken in a trial of Ad26.COV2.S vaccine versus placebo. Receptors were obtained from a person between 18 and 65 years old who received the Ad26.COV2.S COVID-19 vaccine or a placebo.

This chain links TRBV18 with TRBJ2-5; no clear D gene. CDR3 length: 11 amino acids. Between the trimmed V and J ends, which lost 0 bases and 5 bases, there was a span of 1 base. Germline CDR1 KGHSH, CDR2 LQKENI. The CDR3 coding sequence is TGTGCCAGCTCACCACCGGAGACCCAGTACTTC. Translated, it gives CASSPPETQYF.

The rearrangement links TRBV13 to TRBJ1-4; weak D call: TRBD1 (5 bases). The CDR3 length is 14 residues. Trimming pared 5 bases from V and 2 bases from J, leaving 9 bases between. CDR1 and CDR2 (germline): PRHDT, FYEKMQ (reference sequence). The CDR3 is CASSIRQTNEKLFF. In nucleotides, the CDR3 is TGTGCCAGCAGCATCCGACAGACTAATGAAAAACTGTTTTTT. Variable domain in full (rest from reference TRBV13 and TRBJ1-4): AAGVIQSPRHLIKEKRETATLKCYPIPRHDTVYWYQQGPGQDPQFLISFYEKMQSDKGSIPDRFSAQQFSDYHSELNMSSLELGDSALYFCASSIRQTNEKLFFGSGTQLSVL.

The chain recombines TRBV5-4 with TRBJ2-2; 9 positions agree with TRBD1. The CDR3 sequence is 16 residues long. Germline V gene data show CDR1 as SGHNT and CDR2 as YYREEE (reference sequence). The V and J ends lost 5 bases and 4 bases, in that order; junction bases with no gene match: 9. CDR3 DNA: TGTGCCAGCAGAACGGGACAGGGTTCGGGCACCGGGGAGCTGTTTTTT. Translated: CASRTGQGSGTGELFF.

This sequence joins TRBV30 and TRBJ2-2; D is perhaps TRBD1 (5 bases). CDR1 is GTSNPN and CDR2 is SVGIG in the germline V gene (reference sequence). This CDR3 region has 15 residues. V was cut by 0 bases and J by 1 base, with 9 bases left in between. The CDR3 DNA reads TGTGCCTGGAGTGTAAGGGGTAGGAACACCGGGGAGCTGTTTTTT. Its translation: CAWSVRGRNTGELFF.

The CDR3 loop is CASSQDFRPGEDTQYF. The CDR3 nucleotides read TGCGCCAGCAGCCAAGATTTTCGTCCAGGGGAAGATACGCAGTATTTT. The gene calls are TRBV4-3 and TRBJ2-3, with D tentatively TRBD1 (6 bases). Germline lookup yields CDR1 LGHNA and CDR2 YSLEER. The V and J ends lost 0 bases and 5 bases respectively, with 15 bases between them. CDR3 size: 16 residues.

The rearrangement links TRBV10-3 to TRBJ1-1; 8 bases match TRBD1. Germline V gene sequence: CDR1 ENHRY, CDR2 SYGVKD. CDR3 size: 14 residues. V lost 7 bases, J lost 5 bases, and 9 bases stayed unmatched. CDR3 sequence: CAITNRGATTEAFF. The DNA of the CDR3 is TGTGCCATCACCAACAGGGGGGCCACGACTGAAGCTTTCTTT.

The chain employs TRBV7-2 and TRBJ2-7; the match to TRBD1 covers 9 bases. The germline CDR1 and CDR2 sequences are SGHTA and FQGNSA. The CDR3 is 15 residues long. V gave up 4 bases and J gave up 3 bases; unmatched junction bases: 7. CDR3 loop: CASSYTGGRLYEQYF. As DNA, the CDR3 is TGTGCCAGCAGCTACACAGGGGGCCGCCTCTACGAGCAGTACTTC. Complete variable domain (other parts from reference TRBV7-2 and TRBJ2-7): GAGVSQSPSNKVTEKGKDVELRCDPISGHTALYWYRQSLGQGLEFLIYFQGNSAPDKSGLPSDRFSAERTGGSVSTLTIQRTQQEDSAVYLCASSYTGGRLYEQYFGPGTRLTVT.

The chain has TRBV12-3 or TRBV12-4 and TRBJ1-2; the D gene is possibly TRBD1 (5 bases). This CDR3 contains 12 residues. Trimming removed 5 bases from V and 6 bases from J, with 10 bases in between. The CDR3 is CASSAGADGYTF. The CDR3 nucleotides read TGTGCCAGCAGTGCCGGGGCCGATGGCTACACCTTC.

V is TRBV4-3 and J is TRBJ2-2; 14 nucleotides match TRBD2. Germline CDR1 reads LGHNA; CDR2 reads YSLEER. With V trimmed by 4 bases and J by 7 bases, 5 bases remained unmatched. The CDR3 has 16 amino acids. CDR3 nucleotides: TGCGCCAGCAGCCGGGGACTAGCGGGAGTGGACGGGGAGCTGTTTTTT. Amino acid sequence: CASSRGLAGVDGELFF.